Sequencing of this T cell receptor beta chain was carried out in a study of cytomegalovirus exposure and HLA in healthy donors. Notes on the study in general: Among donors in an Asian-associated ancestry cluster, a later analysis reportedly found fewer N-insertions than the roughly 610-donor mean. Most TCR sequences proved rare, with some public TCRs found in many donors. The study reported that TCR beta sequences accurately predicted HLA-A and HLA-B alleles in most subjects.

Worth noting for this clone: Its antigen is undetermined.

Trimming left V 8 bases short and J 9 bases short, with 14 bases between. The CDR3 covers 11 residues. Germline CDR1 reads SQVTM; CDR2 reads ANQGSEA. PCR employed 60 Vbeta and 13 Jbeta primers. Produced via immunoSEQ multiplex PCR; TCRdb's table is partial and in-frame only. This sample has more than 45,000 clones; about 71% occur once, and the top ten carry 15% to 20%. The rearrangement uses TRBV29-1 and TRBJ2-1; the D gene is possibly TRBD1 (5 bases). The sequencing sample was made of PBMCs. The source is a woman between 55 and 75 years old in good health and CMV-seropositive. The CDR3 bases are TGCAGCCAAGACAGAAATGGTGAGCAGTTCTTC. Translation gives CSQDRNGEQFF.